This is a list of T cell receptor beta chains from one sample in a study of cytomegalovirus exposure and HLA in healthy donors. The repertoire was sequenced with immunoSEQ multiplex PCR; TCRdb's copy has only in-frame clones and lacks some. The data show 150,000 to 190,000 clones, roughly four fifths seen once. Sequenced: PBMCs. The receptors derive from a man between 18 and 29 years old in good health and CMV-seronegative. Both conserved end residues are part of each CDR3. The D gene is left open where the match is weak. Some rows mark clone size as missing; the rest say once, few, many or name a class of expanded clone.

TRBJ1-4	TRBV6-5	once	-	TGTGCCAGCGCCGGAGGTTGGGCTGAAAAACTGTTTTTT	CASAGGWAEKLFF
TRBJ1-5	TRBV30	-	-	TGTGCCTGGAGTGAATCAGGGAAGGGGGTTCAGCCCCAGCATTTT	CAWSESGKGVQPQHF
TRBJ2-7	TRBV7-2	-	-	TGTGCCAGCAGCTTAAGAACAGGGAAGGGCTACGAGCAGTACTTC	CASSLRTGKGYEQYF
TRBJ2-1	TRBV5-1	-	-	TGCGCCAGCAGCTGGCGGAAATTGGCCTCCTACAATGAGCAGTTCTTC	CASSWRKLASYNEQFF
TRBJ2-1	TRBV9	-	TRBD2	TGTGCCAGCAGCGTAGCTATCGGACTAGCTGCCTCCTACAATGAGCAGTTCTTC	CASSVAIGLAASYNEQFF
TRBJ1-2	TRBV25-1	once	TRBD1	TGTGCCAGCAGTCCTTCAGGGGGCGACTATGGCTACACCTTC	CASSPSGGDYGYTF
TRBJ2-4	TRBV6-5	-	-	TGTGCCAGCAGACCAGGGGTCTTATGGGACATTCAGTACTTC	CASRPGVLWDIQYF
TRBJ2-7	TRBV7-9	-	TRBD1	TGTGCCAGCAGCTCCTGGGGGGGGACAGGGTACGAGCAGTACTTC	CASSSWGGTGYEQYF
TRBJ2-7	TRBV5-4	-	-	TGTGCCAGCAGCTTGCCTCCCCGGGACGAGCAGTACTTC	CASSLPPRDEQYF
TRBJ2-1	TRBV18	-	TRBD2	TGTGCCAGCTCACCCCCGCCGGCTAGCGGGAGGGCGCACAATGAGCAGTTCTTC	CASSPPPASGRAHNEQFF
TRBJ2-5	TRBV6-1	-	-	TGTGCCAGCAGTGAAAGGGGGGGAACTGGGTTGGAGACCCAGTACTTC	CASSERGGTGLETQYF
TRBJ2-7	TRBV4-3	once	-	TGCGCCAGCAGCCCCGGGGTGGTGGACTACGAGCAGTACTTC	CASSPGVVDYEQYF
TRBJ2-7	TRBV28	-	-	TGTGCCAGCAGTTACCCCCTCGGGGACTCCTACGAGCAGTACTTC	CASSYPLGDSYEQYF
TRBJ1-2	TRBV19	-	-	TGTGCCAGTACCTCAGGGGAGGGAATATATGGCTACACCTTC	CASTSGEGIYGYTF
TRBJ1-3	TRBV25-1	-	-	TGTGCCAGCAGTGAGGCTAACAGGTTCTCTGGAAACACCATATATTTT	CASSEANRFSGNTIYF
TRBJ2-7	TRBV6-5	-	-	TGTGCCAGCAGTTCAGATTGGGCACCCTACGAGCAGTACTTC	CASSSDWAPYEQYF
TRBJ1-2	TRBV9	-	TRBD1	TGTGCCAGCAGCGTAGAGGGGACAGTCGGCTATGGCTACACCTTC	CASSVEGTVGYGYTF
TRBJ1-1	TRBV6-5	-	-	TGTGCCAGCAGTTACCACAGGGAGGGAGCTTTCTTT	CASSYHREGAFF
TRBJ2-7	TRBV28	-	TRBD2	TGTGCCAGCAGCCCTGGGGCTAGCGGCTCCTACGAGCAGTACTTC	CASSPGASGSYEQYF
TRBJ1-1	TRBV10-3	-	-	TGTGCCATCAGTTCGACAGTTGTGAACACTGAAGCTTTCTTT	CAISSTVVNTEAFF
TRBJ1-2	TRBV27	few	TRBD1	TGTGCCAGCAGCCCTCGGCAGGGGGGCTATGGCTACACCTTC	CASSPRQGGYGYTF
TRBJ2-1	TRBV9	-	-	TGTGCCAGCGACCCGGGGGAGTACGTATTTCTTTGGGGGGTCTTC	CASDPGEYVFLWGVF
TRBJ2-1	TRBV12-2	-	-	TGTGCAAGTCGCTTAGGGGGGACTAGCGGGAGGGTGACCTACAATGAGCAGTTCTTC	CASRLGGTSGRVTYNEQFF
TRBJ2-1	TRBV6-1	-	TRBD2	TGTGCCAGCAGTGAAGCCCCGGGGGAGGGCCGGATCAATGAGCAGTTCTTC	CASSEAPGEGRINEQFF
TRBJ2-1	TRBV14	-	-	TGTGCCAGCAGCCAGGCCTGGGGGGTTGAGCAGTTCTTC	CASSQAWGVEQFF
TRBJ2-3	TRBV10-2	few	TRBD2	TGCGCCAGCAGTGACGCGGGAGGGGATACGCAGTATTTT	CASSDAGGDTQYF
TRBJ2-3	TRBV7-9	once	-	TGTTCCAGCAGCTTAGGGGATCTAAGGACAGATGCGCAGTATTTT	CSSSLGDLRTDAQYF
TRBJ2-7	TRBV18	-	-	TGTGCCAGCTCACCACCATACGGGTCCTACGAGCAGTACTTC	CASSPPYGSYEQYF
TRBJ1-5	TRBV4-1	-	-	TGCGCCAGCAGCCAAGATCGAGGTCAGCCCCAGCATTTT	CASSQDRGQPQHF
TRBJ1-1	TRBV29-1	once	-	TGCAGCGTTGATCCCCAGGAATTGAACACTGAAGCTTTCTTT	CSVDPQELNTEAFF
TRBJ1-2	TRBV25-1	-	-	TGTGCCAGCAGCAGGAACTATGGCTACACCTTC	CASSRNYGYTF
TRBJ2-7	TRBV11-3	-	-	TGTGCCAGCAGCTTAAGAGGGAACGAGCAGTACTTC	CASSLRGNEQYF
TRBJ2-7	TRBV11-2	-	TRBD2	TGTGCCAGCAGCTTAGGTAATGGAGCGGGGCTGTCCTACGAGCAGTACTTC	CASSLGNGAGLSYEQYF
TRBJ1-1	TRBV5-4	few	-	TGTGCCAGCAGCTCCCTAAGACGGACAGAGAACACTGAAGCTTTCTTT	CASSSLRRTENTEAFF
TRBJ2-7	TRBV4-3	-	TRBD1	TGCGCCAGCAGCCAGGCAACAGGGGTGGTCTACGAGCAGTACTTC	CASSQATGVVYEQYF
TRBJ2-3	TRBV11-2	few	-	TGTGCCAGCAGCCGGCGCGCACTAGTTTTAGTCCCAGATACGCAGTATTTT	CASSRRALVLVPDTQYF
TRBJ2-1	TRBV14	-	TRBD2	TGTGCCAGCAGCCCCCGGGAGCGGGAGATCGGCAATGAGCAGTTCTTC	CASSPREREIGNEQFF
TRBJ2-7	TRBV5-6	-	TRBD1	TGTGCCAGCAGCTCCCGGGACAGGGTCTACGAGCAGTACTTC	CASSSRDRVYEQYF
TRBJ1-1	TRBV27	-	TRBD1	TGTGCCAGCAGTTTAGGTGACAGGGCCTCTGAAGCTTTCTTT	CASSLGDRASEAFF
TRBJ2-3	TRBV19	-	-	TGTGCCAGTAGAGACAACTGGGATACGCAGTATTTT	CASRDNWDTQYF
TRBJ1-5	TRBV30	-	-	TGTGCCTGGAGTCCACAGCCTAGGGGCCAGCCCCAGCATTTT	CAWSPQPRGQPQHF
TRBJ2-1	TRBV5-1	once	-	TGCGCCAGCAGCTTGTACCGACAAAGCTCCTACAATGAGCAGTTCTTC	CASSLYRQSSYNEQFF
TRBJ2-5	TRBV18	-	-	TGTGCCAGCTCACCCCCGGGGGGCAAAGAGACCCAGTACTTC	CASSPPGGKETQYF
TRBJ1-3	TRBV6-5	few	-	TGTGCCAGCAGTTACTCTGGGCAGTCCAACACCATATATTTT	CASSYSGQSNTIYF
TRBJ2-7	TRBV6-5	-	TRBD2	TGTGCCAGCAGTTACTCGAAGACTAGCGGAGCCTACGAGCAGTACTTC	CASSYSKTSGAYEQYF
TRBJ2-3	TRBV18	-	-	TGTGCCAGCTCACCACCTACGGGCGGGATACGCACAGATACGCAGTATTTT	CASSPPTGGIRTDTQYF
TRBJ1-1	TRBV7-2	-	-	TGTGCCAGCAGCTTCCCAGAGAACACTGAAGCTTTCTTT	CASSFPENTEAFF
TRBJ2-2	TRBV19	-	TRBD2	TGTGCCAGTACCCGAGTGGGGGAGCGGGGGACCGGGGAGCTGTTTTTT	CASTRVGERGTGELFF
TRBJ2-1	TRBV28	-	-	TGTGCCAGCAATCTTCTTTCCAGAGGCAATGAGCAGTTCTTC	CASNLLSRGNEQFF
TRBJ2-2	TRBV29-1	-	-	TGCAGCGTTGGAGAACCCGACGGGAGGGAGCTGTTTTTT	CSVGEPDGRELFF
TRBJ1-1	TRBV6-1	-	TRBD1	TGTGCCAGCAGTGAAAACTCCGGGACAGTGCCTGATGAAGCTTTCTTT	CASSENSGTVPDEAFF
TRBJ2-2	TRBV29-1	-	TRBD2	TGCAGCGTTGTATTGGGACTAGCAGGAACCGGGGAGCTGTTTTTT	CSVVLGLAGTGELFF
TRBJ2-4	TRBV11-3	-	-	TGTGCCAGCAGCGGGCGTCCAGGGGAGAACATTCAGTACTTC	CASSGRPGENIQYF
TRBJ2-1	TRBV19	-	TRBD1	TGTGCCAGTAGTATAGGAAGGGGGCCCAATGAGCAGTTCTTC	CASSIGRGPNEQFF
TRBJ1-2	TRBV5-6	-	-	TGTGCCAGCAGCTTGGAACAGCATCCCAACTATGGCTACACCTTC	CASSLEQHPNYGYTF
TRBJ2-1	TRBV25-1	-	TRBD2	TGTGCCAGCAGTGAAACGGGAGGGGCTGAGCAGTTCTTC	CASSETGGAEQFF
TRBJ2-7	TRBV10-2	-	TRBD2	TGCGCCAGCAGTGGGGGAGGGGTTCCTGCGTCTGAGCAGTACTTC	CASSGGGVPASEQYF
TRBJ2-3	TRBV7-2	-	-	TGTGCCAGCAGCTTAGGTCGCTCGCGGGGAGATACGCAGTATTTT	CASSLGRSRGDTQYF
TRBJ1-1	TRBV5-1	few	TRBD1	TGCGCCAGCAGCGAGCCCGGACAGGGAGGGTTGGGAAACACTGAAGCTTTCTTT	CASSEPGQGGLGNTEAFF
TRBJ2-3	TRBV7-9	-	TRBD1	TGTGCCAGCAGCCGGCCACAGGGGGCATCAGATACGCAGTATTTT	CASSRPQGASDTQYF